This TCR beta chain was identified during a study of control samples from healthy donors and cancer patients. Looked up from germline, CDR1 is KGHSH and CDR2 is LQKENI. V lost 0 bases to trimming and J lost 4 bases, with 10 bases between them. This CDR3 region has 14 residues. Sequencing was performed with immunoSEQ multiplex PCR; in TCRdb, only in-frame clones are kept and a portion is missing. The sample has around 90,000 clones; more than 75% are singletons. This chain links TRBV18 with TRBJ2-7; D is uncertain. The TCR comes from a man aged 25-40 years in good health. The material sequenced was blood. The CDR3 is CASSPPQIWYEQYF. CDR3 sequence (DNA): TGTGCCAGCTCACCACCCCAGATCTGGTACGAGCAGTACTTC.